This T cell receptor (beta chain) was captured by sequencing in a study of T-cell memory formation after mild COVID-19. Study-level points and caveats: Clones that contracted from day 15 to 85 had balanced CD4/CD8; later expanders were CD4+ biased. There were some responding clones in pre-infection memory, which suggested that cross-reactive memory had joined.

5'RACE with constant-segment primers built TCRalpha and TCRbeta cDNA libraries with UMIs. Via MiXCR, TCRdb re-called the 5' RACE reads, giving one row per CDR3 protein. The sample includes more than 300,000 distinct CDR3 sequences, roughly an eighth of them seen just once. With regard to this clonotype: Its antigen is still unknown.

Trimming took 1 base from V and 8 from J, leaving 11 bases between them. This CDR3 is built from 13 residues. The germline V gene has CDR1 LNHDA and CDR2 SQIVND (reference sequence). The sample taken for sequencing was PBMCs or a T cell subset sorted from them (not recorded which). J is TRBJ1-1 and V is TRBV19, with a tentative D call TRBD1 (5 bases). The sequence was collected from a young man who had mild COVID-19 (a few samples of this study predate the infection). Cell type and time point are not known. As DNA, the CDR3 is TGTGCCAGTAGTATAGGTTTGACAGCCGAAGCTTTCTTT. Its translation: CASSIGLTAEAFF.